These 9 T cell receptor beta chains were sequenced from one sample in a study of T cell clonality in common variable immunodeficiency. The table came from immunoSEQ multiplex PCR; TCRdb's copy has only in-frame clones and leaves some out. The repertoire consists of 35,000 to 50,000 clones, none detected only once. Sequences were obtained from peripheral blood mononuclear cells. These receptors originate from a person aged 18 to 69 in good health.

This clone was counted ten times or more. The sequenced CDR3 bases are TGTGCCAGCAGCTACGCGGGAAACACC. It specifies CASSYAGNT. The whole CDR3 sequence reads CASSYAGNTIYF. The V gene is TRBV7-9, the J gene TRBJ1-3; the D is unclear. The observed sequence ends 3 residues before the CDR3 terminus, with the missing tail filled in from the germline J gene. The CDR3 spans 12 residues. V lost 4 bases and J 4 bases, leaving 5 bases between the germline ends. In germline, CDR1 is SEHNR, CDR2 FQNEAQ (reference sequence).

This clone was counted at least ten times. The sequence runs out 3 residues before the end of the CDR3; the remainder is reconstructed from the germline J gene. V usage is TRBV5-1 and J usage is TRBJ1-1; no reliable D call. This CDR3 has 14 residues. Deletions cut 1 base from V and 0 bases from J, with 7 bases between. Germline V gene data show CDR1 as SGHRS and CDR2 as YFSETQ. The CDR3 DNA, read in part, is TGCGCCAGCAGCTTGATTAGTATGAACACTGAA. Translated: CASSLISMNTE. The entire CDR3 protein reads CASSLISMNTEAFF.

This clone was seen many times. The DNA read from the CDR3 is TGCGCCAGCAGCATGGACAGCACCTATGGC. Its protein product is CASSMDSTYG. The CDR3 as a whole reads CASSMDSTYGYTF. The J gene is TRBJ1-2, the V gene TRBV5-1, with a weak D call TRBD1 (6 bases). The CDR3 end lies 3 residues beyond the end of the read and is filled in from the germline J gene. V lost 4 bases, J lost 4 bases, and 11 bases lay in between. This CDR3 has 13 amino acids. Per germline, CDR1 SGHRS and CDR2 YFSETQ.

This clone came up many times. With the read ending 3 residues before the CDR3 end, the germline J gene is used to fill in that end. The chain uses TRBV5-1 and TRBJ2-1; D gene uncertain. The CDR3 totals 12 residues. Germline V gene sequence: CDR1 SGHRS, CDR2 YFSETQ. V was shortened by 0 bases and J by 9 bases, with 7 bases between the two germline ends. CDR3 DNA, as far as it was read: TGCGCCAGCAGCTTGGTAGGCGGTGAG. Its translation is CASSLVGGE. The whole CDR3 sequence is CASSLVGGEQFF. The whole variable domain, filled in from reference TRBV5-1 and TRBJ2-1, reads KAGVTQTPRYLIKTRGQQVTLSCSPISGHRSVSWYQQTPGQGLQFLFEYFSETQRNKGNFPGRFSGRQFSNSRSEMNVSTLELGDSALYLCASSLVGGEQFFGPGTRLTVL.

This clone occurred many times. The CDR3 is cut off 3 residues early in the read; its end comes from the germline J gene. The V call is TRBV19, the J call TRBJ1-2; the D is unclear. In germline, CDR1 is LNHDA, CDR2 SQIVND (reference sequence). The CDR3 is made up of 16 amino acids. Deletions cut 8 bases from V and 4 bases from J, with 23 bases between. CDR3 region: CASYPFTEAVGYGYTF. The covered CDR3 bases are TGTGCCAGTTACCCCTTTACCGAGGCAGTTGGCTATGGC.

As to this clone: The sequenced fragment ends 3 residues before the CDR3 boundary, so the rest is inferred from the germline J gene. The V and J genes are TRBV20-1 and TRBJ2-3, with 7 bases lining up with TRBD1. The CDR3 sequence is 12 residues long. Trimming removed 7 bases from V and 6 bases from J; junction bases left unmatched: 7. The V gene's germline CDR1 is DFQATT and CDR2 SNEGSKA (reference sequence). The CDR3 loop reads CSGTGELDTQYF. The CDR3 bases that were read are TGCAGTGGTACAGGGGAATTGGATACG.

This clone came up many times. The DNA ends 3 residues before the CDR3 does, and the rest of the CDR3 is filled in from the germline J gene. Different DNA sequences within this sample yield the same CDR3. The V gene is TRBV28, the J gene TRBJ1-5; the D is unclear. V lost 10 bases and J 0 bases, leaving 10 bases between the germline ends. The CDR3 has 13 amino acids. The V gene's germline CDR1 is MDHEN and CDR2 SYDVKM. CDR3 amino acids: CATRTDSNQPQHF. Partial CDR3 DNA: TGTGCCACCAGAACAGATAGCAATCAGCCC.

This clone appeared many times. The read ends 3 residues early relative to the CDR3; the germline J gene fills the gap. The chain recombines TRBV5-4 with TRBJ2-7; D gene ambiguous. The CDR3 covers 14 residues. The V end was cut by 0 bases, the J end by 0 bases, with 7 bases between. Germline assignment: CDR1 SGHNT and CDR2 YYREEE (reference sequence). Here the CDR3 reads CASSLGQSSYEQYF. CDR3 bases read: TGTGCCAGCAGCTTGGGGCAAAGCTCCTACGAG.

This clone was seen ten or more times. The sequenced fragment ends 3 residues before the CDR3 boundary, so the rest is inferred from the germline J gene. The chain is built from TRBV20-1 and TRBJ2-5; 8 positions agree with TRBD1. With 0 bases clipped from V and 5 bases from J, the junction kept 11 bases outside the gene matches. Per germline, CDR1 DFQATT and CDR2 SNEGSKA (reference sequence). This CDR3 has 16 amino acids. The covered CDR3 bases are TGCAGTGCTAGAGATCCCTTGACAGGGGACGGGGAGACC. Translation: CSARDPLTGDGET. The CDR3 reads in full as CSARDPLTGDGETQYF.